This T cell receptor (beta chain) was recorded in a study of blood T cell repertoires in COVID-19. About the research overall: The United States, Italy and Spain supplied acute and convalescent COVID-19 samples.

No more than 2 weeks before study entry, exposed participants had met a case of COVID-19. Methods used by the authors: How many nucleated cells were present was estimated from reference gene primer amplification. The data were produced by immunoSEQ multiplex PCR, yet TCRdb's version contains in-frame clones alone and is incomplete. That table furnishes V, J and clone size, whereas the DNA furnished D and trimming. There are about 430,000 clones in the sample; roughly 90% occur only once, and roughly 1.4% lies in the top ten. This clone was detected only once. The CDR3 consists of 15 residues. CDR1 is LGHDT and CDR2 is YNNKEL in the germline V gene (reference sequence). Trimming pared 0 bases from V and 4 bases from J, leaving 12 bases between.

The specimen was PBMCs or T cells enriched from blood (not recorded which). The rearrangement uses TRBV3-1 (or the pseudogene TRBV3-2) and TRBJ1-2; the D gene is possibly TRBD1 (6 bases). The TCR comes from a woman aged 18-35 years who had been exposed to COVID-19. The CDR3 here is CASSQDRGQTYGYTF. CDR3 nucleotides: TGTGCCAGCAGCCAAGATCGTGGACAGACCTATGGCTACACCTTC.